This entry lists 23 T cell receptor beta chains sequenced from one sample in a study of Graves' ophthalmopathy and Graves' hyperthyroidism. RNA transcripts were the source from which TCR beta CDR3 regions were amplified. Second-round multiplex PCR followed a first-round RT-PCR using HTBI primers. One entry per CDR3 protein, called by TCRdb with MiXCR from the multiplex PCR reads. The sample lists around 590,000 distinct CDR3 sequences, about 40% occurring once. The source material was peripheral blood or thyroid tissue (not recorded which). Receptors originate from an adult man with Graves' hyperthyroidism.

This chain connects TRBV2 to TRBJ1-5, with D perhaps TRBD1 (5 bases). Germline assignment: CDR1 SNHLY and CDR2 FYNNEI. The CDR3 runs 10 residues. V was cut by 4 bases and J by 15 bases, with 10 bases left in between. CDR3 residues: CASSGQQTHF. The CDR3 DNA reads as TGTGCCAGCAGTGGACAGCAAACGCATTTT. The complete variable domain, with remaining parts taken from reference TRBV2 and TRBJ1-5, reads EPEVTQTPSHQVTQMGQEVILRCVPISNHLYFYWYRQILGQKVEFLVSFYNNEISEKSEIFDDQFSVERPDGSNFTLKIRSTKLEDSAMYFCASSGQQTHFGDGTRLSIL.

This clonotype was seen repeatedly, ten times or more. This CDR3 reads CATSDGRYEQYF. The CDR3 DNA reads as TGTGCCACCAGTGACGGACGCTACGAGCAGTACTTC. The gene calls are TRBV24-1 and TRBJ2-7; no firm D call. This CDR3 spans 12 amino acids. Looked up from germline, CDR1 is KGHDR and CDR2 is SFDVKD. Trimming stripped 4 bases from V and 3 bases from J, with 6 bases between.

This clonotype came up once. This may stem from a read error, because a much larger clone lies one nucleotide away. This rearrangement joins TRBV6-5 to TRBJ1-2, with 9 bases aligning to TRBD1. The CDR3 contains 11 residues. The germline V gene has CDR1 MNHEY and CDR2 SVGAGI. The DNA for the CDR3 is TGTGCCAGCAGGAACACAGGGGGCTGCACCTTC. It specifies CASRNTGGCTF.

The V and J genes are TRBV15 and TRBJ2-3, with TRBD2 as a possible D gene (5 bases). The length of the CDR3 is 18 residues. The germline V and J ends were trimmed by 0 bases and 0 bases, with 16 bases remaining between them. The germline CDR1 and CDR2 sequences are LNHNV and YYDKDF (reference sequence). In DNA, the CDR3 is TGTGCCACCAGCAGAGATTTGAGTGGAGCGGTTAGCACAGATACGCAGTATTTT. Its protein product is CATSRDLSGAVSTDTQYF.

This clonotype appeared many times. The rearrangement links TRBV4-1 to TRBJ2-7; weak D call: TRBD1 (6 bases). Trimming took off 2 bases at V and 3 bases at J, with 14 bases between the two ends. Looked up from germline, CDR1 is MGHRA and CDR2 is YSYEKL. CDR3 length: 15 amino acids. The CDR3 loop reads CASSQPRDTLYEQYF. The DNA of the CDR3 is TGCGCCAGCAGCCAACCCCGGGACACTCTCTACGAGCAGTACTTC.

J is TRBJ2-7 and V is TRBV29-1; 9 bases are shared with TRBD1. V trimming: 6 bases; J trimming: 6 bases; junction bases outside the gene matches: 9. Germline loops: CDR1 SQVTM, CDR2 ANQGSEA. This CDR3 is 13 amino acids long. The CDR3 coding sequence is TGCAGCGTGGAGGACAGGGGAGGTCGCGAGCAGTACTTC. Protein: CSVEDRGGREQYF.

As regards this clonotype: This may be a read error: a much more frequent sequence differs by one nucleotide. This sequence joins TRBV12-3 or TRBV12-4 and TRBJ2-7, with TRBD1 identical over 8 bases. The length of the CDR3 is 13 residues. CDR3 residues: CASALQGAYEQYF. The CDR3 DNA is TGTGCTAGTGCATTACAGGGGGCCTACGAGCAGTACTTC.

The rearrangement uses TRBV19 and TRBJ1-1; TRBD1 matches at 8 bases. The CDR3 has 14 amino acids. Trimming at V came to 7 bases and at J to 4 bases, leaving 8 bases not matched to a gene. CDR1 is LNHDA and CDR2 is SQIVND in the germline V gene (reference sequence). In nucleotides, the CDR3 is TGTGCCAGTATTTTTCAGGGGGCGACCACTGAAGCTTTCTTT. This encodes CASIFQGATTEAFF.

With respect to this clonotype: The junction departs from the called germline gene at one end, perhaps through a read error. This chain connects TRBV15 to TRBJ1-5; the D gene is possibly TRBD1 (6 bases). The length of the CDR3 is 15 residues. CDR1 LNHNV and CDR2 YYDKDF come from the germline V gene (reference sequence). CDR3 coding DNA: TGTGCCACCAGCAGAGTGACACAGGGCAAGCAGCCCCAGCATTTT. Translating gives CATSRVTQGKQPQHF.

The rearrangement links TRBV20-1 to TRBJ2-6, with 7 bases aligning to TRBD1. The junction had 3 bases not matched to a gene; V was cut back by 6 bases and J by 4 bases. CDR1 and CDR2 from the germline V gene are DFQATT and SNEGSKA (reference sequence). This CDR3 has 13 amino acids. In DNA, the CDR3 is TGCAGTGCCCGACAGGGAGGGGCCAACGTCCTGACTTTC. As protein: CSARQGGANVLTF.

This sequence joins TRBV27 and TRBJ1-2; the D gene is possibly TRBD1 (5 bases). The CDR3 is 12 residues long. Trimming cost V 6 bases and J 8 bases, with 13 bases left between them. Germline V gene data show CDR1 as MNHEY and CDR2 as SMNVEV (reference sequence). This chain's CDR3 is CASRRGSGGYTF. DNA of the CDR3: TGTGCCAGCAGGAGGGGATCAGGAGGCTACACCTTC.

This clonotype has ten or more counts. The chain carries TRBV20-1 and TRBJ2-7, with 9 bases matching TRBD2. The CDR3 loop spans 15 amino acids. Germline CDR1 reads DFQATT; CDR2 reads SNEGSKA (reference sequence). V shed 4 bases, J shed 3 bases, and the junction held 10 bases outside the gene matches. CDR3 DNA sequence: TGCAGTGCTACCGGACTAGCGAGACTAAGCTACGAGCAGTACTTC. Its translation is CSATGLARLSYEQYF.

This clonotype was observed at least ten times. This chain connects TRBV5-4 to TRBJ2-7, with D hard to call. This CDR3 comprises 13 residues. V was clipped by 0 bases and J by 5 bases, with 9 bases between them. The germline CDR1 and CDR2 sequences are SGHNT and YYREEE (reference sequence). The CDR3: CASSLEVGDEQYF. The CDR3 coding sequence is TGTGCCAGCAGCTTGGAGGTTGGGGACGAGCAGTACTTC.

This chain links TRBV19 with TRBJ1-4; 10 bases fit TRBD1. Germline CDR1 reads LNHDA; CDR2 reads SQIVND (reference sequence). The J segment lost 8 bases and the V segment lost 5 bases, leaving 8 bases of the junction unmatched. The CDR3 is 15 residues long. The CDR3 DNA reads TGTGCCAGTAGTCCGCCGGGACAGGGGAAGGAAAAACTGTTTTTT. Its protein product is CASSPPGQGKEKLFF.

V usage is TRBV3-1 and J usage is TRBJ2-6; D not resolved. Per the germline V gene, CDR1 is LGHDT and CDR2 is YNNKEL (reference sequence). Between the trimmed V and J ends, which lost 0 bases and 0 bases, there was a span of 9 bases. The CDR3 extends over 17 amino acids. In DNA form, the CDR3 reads TGTGCCAGCAGCCAAGATGTCAGTATCTCTGGGGCCAACGTCCTGACTTTC. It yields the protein CASSQDVSISGANVLTF.

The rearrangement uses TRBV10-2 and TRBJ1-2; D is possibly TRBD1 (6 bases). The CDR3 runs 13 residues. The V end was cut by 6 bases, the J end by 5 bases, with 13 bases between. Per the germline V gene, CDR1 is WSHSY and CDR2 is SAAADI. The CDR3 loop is CASRRTDSYGYTF. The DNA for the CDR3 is TGCGCCAGCAGGAGGACAGATTCTTATGGCTACACCTTC.

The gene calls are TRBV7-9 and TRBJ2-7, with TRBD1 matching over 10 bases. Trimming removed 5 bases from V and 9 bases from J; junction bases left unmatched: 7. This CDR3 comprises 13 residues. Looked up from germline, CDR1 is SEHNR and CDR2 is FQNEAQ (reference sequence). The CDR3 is CASSAWTGGRQYF. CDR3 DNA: TGTGCCAGCAGCGCTTGGACAGGGGGAAGGCAGTACTTC.

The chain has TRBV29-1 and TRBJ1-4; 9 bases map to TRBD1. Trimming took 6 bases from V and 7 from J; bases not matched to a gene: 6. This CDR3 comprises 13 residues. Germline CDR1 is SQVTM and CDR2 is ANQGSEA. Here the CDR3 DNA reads TGCAGCGTCAAGCCGGGACAGGGTGAAAAACTGTTTTTT. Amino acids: CSVKPGQGEKLFF.

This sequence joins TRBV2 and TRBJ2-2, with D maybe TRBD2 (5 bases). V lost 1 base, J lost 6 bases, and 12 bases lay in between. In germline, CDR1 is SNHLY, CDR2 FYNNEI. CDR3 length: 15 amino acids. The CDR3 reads CASSEGLWGSGELFF. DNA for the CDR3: TGTGCCAGCAGTGAAGGACTATGGGGTTCCGGGGAGCTGTTTTTT. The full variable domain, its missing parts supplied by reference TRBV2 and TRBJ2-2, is EPEVTQTPSHQVTQMGQEVILRCVPISNHLYFYWYRQILGQKVEFLVSFYNNEISEKSEIFDDQFSVERPDGSNFTLKIRSTKLEDSAMYFCASSEGLWGSGELFFGEGSRLTVL.

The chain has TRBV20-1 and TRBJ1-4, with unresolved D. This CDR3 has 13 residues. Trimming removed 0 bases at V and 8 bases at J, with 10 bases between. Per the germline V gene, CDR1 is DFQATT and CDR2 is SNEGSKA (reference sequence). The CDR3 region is CSARDPRVEKLFF. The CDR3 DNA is TGCAGTGCTAGAGATCCCCGAGTCGAAAAACTGTTTTTT.

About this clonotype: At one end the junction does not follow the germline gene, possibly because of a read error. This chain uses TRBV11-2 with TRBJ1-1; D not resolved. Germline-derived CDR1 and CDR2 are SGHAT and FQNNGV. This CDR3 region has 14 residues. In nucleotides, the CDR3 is TGCGCCAGCAGCCGTAGGGTTCTGAACACTGAAGCTTCCTTT. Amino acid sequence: CASSRRVLNTEASF. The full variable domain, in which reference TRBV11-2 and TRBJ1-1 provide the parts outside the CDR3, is EAGVAQSPRYKIIEKRQSVAFWCNPISGHATLYWYQQILGQGPKLLIQFQNNGVVDDSQLPKDRFSAERLKGVDSTLKIQPAKLEDSAVYLCASSRRVLNTEASFGQGTRLTVV.

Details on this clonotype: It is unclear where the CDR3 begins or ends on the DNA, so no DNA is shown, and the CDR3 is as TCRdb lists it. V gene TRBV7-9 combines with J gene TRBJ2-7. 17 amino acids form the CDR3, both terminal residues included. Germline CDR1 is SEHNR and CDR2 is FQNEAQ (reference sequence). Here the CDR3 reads CASSFYICSASDHEQYF.

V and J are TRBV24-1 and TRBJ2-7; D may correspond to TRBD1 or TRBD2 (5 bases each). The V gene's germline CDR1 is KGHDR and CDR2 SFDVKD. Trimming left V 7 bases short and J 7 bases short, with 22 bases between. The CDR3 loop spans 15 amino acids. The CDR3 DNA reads TGTGCCACCAGCAGCCAAGACCCGGGACGGGCTGAGCAGTACTTC. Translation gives CATSSQDPGRAEQYF.